This T cell receptor beta chain emerged from a study of blood T cell repertoires in COVID-19. The wider study: Samples taken during acute and convalescent COVID-19 were collected in the United States, Italy and Spain. From T cells, B-cell-depleted T cells, or PBMCs came the material, which was cDNA or gDNA.

The CDR3 has 12 amino acids. V was clipped by 6 bases and J by 5 bases; unmatched bases: 2. Germline V CDR1 and CDR2: MNHEY, SVGAGI. Original processing methods: Reference gene primer amplification gave nucleated cell count estimates. The protocol was immunoSEQ multiplex PCR, while the TCRdb copy is restricted to in-frame clones and leaves out a portion. The D gene and trimming were derived from the DNA, and the V and J assignments and clone size from that table. The data hold about 100,000 clones, with about 85% observed a single time. The clonotype was recovered from a man aged 45-60 years with active or convalescent COVID-19. Sequencing used peripheral blood. V usage is TRBV6-5 and J usage is TRBJ2-7; TRBD1 aligns across 9 bases. The DNA for the CDR3 is TGTGCCAGCAGCCGGGACAGGGACGAGCAGTACTTC. Residues: CASSRDRDEQYF.